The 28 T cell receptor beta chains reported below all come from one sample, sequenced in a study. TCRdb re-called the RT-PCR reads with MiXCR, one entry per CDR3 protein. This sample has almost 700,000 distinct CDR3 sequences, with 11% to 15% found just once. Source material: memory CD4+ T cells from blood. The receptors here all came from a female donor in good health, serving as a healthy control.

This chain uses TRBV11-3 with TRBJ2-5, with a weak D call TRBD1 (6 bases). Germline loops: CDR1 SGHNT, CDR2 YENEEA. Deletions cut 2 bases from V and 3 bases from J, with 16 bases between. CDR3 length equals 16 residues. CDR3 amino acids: CASSLRVETGEETQYF. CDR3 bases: TGTGCCAGCAGCTTACGTGTCGAGACAGGAGAAGAGACCCAGTACTTC.

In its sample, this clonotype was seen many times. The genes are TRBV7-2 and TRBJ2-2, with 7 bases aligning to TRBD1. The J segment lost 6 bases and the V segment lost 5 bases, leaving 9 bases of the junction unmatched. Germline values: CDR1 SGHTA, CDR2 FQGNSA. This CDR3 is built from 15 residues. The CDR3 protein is CASSPRQGWSGELFF. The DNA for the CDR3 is TGTGCCAGCAGCCCACGACAGGGTTGGTCCGGGGAGCTGTTTTTT.

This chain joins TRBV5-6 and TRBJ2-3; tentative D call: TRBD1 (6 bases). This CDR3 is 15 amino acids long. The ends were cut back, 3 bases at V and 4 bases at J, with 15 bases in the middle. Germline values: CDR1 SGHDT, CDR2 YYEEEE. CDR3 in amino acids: CASSSLSGGPDTQYF. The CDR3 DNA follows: TGTGCCAGCAGCTCGTTGTCTGGGGGCCCAGATACGCAGTATTTT.

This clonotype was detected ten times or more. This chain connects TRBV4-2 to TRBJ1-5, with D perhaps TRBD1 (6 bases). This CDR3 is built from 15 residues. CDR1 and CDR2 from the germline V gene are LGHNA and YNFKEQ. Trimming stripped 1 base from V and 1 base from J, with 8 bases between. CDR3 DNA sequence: TGTGCCAGCAGCCAAGGAGGGGGGAGCAATCAGCCCCAGCATTTT. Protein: CASSQGGGSNQPQHF.

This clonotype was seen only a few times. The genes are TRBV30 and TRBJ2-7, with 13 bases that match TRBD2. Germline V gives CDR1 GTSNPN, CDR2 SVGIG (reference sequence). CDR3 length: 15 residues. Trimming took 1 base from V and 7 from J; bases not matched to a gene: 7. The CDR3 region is CAWSDTSGGVEEQYF. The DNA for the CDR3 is TGTGCCTGGAGTGACACTAGCGGGGGGGTGGAAGAGCAGTACTTC.

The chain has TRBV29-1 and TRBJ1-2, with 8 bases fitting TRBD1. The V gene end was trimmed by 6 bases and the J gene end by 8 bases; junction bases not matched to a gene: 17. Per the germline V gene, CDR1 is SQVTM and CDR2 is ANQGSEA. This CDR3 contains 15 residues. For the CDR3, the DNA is TGCAGCGTCCAACTAGCGGACAGGGCAGTGGGAGGCTACACCTTC. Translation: CSVQLADRAVGGYTF.

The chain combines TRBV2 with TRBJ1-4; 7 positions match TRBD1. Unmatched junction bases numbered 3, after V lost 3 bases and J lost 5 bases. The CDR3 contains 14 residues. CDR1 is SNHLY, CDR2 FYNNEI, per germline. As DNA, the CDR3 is TGTGCCAGCAGTGAGGGACAGTTCAATGAAAAACTGTTTTTT. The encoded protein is CASSEGQFNEKLFF.

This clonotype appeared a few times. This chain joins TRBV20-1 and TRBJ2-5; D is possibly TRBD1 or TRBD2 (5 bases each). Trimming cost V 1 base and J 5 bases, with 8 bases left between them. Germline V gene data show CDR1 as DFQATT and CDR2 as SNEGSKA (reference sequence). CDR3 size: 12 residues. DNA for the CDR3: TGCAGTGCTAGAGGGTGGGGGGAGACCCAGTACTTC. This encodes CSARGWGETQYF.

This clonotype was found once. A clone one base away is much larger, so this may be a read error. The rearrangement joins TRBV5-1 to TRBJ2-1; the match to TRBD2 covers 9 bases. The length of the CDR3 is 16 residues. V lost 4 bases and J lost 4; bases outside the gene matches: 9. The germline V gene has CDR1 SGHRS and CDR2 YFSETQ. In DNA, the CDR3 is TGCGCCAGCAGCGCAACCGGGACTAGCTGGTACAATGAGCAGTTCTTC. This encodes CASSATGTSWYNEQFF.

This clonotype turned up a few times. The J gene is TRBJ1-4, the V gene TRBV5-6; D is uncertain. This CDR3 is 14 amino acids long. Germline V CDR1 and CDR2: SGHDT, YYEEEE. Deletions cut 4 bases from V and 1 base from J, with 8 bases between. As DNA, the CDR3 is TGTGCCAGCAGCGAAAAGGGAACTAATGAAAAACTGTTTTTT. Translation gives CASSEKGTNEKLFF.

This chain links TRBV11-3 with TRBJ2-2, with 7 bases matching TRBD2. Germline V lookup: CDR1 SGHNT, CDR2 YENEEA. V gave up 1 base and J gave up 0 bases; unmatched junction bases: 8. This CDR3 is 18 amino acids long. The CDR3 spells CASSLGRRELSNTGELFF. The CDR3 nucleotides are TGTGCCAGCAGCTTAGGGCGGCGGGAGCTGTCGAACACCGGGGAGCTGTTTTTT. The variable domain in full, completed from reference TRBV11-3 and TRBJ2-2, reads EAGVVQSPRYKIIEKKQPVAFWCNPISGHNTLYWYLQNLGQGPELLIRYENEEAVDDSQLPKDRFSAERLKGVDSTLKIQPAELGDSAVYLCASSLGRRELSNTGELFFGEGSRLTVL.

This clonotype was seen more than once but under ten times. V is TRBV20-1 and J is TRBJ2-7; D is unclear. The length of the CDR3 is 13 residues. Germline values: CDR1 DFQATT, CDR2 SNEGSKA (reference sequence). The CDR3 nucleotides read TGCGTCGCCCCCGGACGCCACCCCAACGAGCAGTACTTC. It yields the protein CVAPGRHPNEQYF.

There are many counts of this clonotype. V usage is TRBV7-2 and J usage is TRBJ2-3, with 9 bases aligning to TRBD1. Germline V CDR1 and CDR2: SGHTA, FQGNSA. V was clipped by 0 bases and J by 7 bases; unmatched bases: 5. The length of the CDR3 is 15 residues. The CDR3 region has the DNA TGTGCCAGCAGCTTAGCGGGGACAGGGACTCATACGCAGTATTTT. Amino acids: CASSLAGTGTHTQYF.

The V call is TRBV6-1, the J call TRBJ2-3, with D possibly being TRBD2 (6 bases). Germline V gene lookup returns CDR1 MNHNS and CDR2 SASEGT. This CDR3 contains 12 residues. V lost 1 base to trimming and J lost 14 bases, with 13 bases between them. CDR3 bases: TGTGCCAGCAGTGAAGGGACTACTCGGGGGTATTTT. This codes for CASSEGTTRGYF.

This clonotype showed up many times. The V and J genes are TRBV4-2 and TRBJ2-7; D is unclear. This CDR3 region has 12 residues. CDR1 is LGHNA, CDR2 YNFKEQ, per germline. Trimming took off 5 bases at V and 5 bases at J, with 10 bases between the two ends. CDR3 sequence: CASSSRLDEQYF. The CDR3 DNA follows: TGTGCCAGCAGCTCCCGACTGGACGAGCAGTACTTC.

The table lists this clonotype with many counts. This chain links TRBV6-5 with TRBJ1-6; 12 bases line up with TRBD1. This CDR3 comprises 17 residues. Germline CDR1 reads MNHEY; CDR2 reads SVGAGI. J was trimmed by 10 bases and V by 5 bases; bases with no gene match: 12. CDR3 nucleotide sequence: TGTGCCAGCAGTCCTTCCGCGGGACAGGGGGCGCGATCACCCCTCCACTTT. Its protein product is CASSPSAGQGARSPLHF.

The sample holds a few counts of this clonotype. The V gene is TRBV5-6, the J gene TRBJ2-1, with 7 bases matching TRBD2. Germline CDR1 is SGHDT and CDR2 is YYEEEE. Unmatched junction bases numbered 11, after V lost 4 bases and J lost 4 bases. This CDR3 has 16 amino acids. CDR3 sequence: CASSPAGLAEYNEQFF. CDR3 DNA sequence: TGTGCCAGCAGCCCAGCGGGACTGGCAGAGTACAATGAGCAGTTCTTC.

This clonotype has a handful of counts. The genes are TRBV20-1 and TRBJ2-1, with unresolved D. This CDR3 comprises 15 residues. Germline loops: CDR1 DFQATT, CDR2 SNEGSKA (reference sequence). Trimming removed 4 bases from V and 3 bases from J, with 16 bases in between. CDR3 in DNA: TGCAGTGCTACTGGGCATCAAGCCAACTACAATGAGCAGTTCTTC. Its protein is CSATGHQANYNEQFF.

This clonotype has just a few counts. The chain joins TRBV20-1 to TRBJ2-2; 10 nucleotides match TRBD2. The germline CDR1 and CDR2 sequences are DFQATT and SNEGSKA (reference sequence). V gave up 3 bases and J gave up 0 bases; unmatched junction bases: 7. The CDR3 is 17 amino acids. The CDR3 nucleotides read TGCAGTGCTAGCCCTCCGGGACTAGCGACGAACACCGGGGAGCTGTTTTTT. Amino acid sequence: CSASPPGLATNTGELFF.

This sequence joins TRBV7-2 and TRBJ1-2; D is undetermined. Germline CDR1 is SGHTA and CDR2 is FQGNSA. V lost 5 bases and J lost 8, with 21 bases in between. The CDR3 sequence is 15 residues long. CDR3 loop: CASSMISGRREGYTF. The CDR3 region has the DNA TGTGCCAGCAGCATGATCTCTGGACGGCGGGAAGGCTACACCTTC.

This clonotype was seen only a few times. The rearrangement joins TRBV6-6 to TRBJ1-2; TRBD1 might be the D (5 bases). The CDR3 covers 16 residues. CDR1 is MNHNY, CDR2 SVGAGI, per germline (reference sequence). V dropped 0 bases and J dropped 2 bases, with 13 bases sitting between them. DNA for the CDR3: TGTGCCAGCAGTTACTCGATGATGGACACCAACTATGGCTACACCTTC. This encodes CASSYSMMDTNYGYTF.

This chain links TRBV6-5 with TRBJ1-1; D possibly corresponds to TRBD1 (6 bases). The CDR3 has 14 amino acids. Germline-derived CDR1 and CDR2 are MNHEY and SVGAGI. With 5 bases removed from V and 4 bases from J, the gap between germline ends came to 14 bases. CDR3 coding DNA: TGTGCCAGCAGTCCCCTCTCAGGGGCCACTGAAGCTTTCTTT. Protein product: CASSPLSGATEAFF.

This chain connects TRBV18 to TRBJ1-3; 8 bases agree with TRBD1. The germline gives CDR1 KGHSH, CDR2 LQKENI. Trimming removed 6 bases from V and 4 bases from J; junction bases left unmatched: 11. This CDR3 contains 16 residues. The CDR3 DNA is TGTGCCAGCTCTCAAAGGACAGGGACGGCCGGAAACACCATATATTTT. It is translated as CASSQRTGTAGNTIYF.

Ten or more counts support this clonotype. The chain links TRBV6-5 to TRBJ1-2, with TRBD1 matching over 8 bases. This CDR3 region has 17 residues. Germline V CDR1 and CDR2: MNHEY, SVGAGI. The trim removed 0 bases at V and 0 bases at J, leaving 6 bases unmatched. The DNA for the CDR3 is TGTGCCAGCAGTTACTCTACACAGGGGGGAGCTAACTATGGCTACACCTTC. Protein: CASSYSTQGGANYGYTF.

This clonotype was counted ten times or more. The CDR3 coding sequence is TGTGCCATCAGTAGGACAGGGTCGAACACTGAAGCTTTCTTT. Amino acid sequence: CAISRTGSNTEAFF. The rearrangement joins TRBV10-3 to TRBJ1-1; 8 bases are a match to TRBD1. This CDR3 has 14 amino acids. CDR1 and CDR2 (germline): ENHRY, SYGVKD. Trimming took 5 bases from V and 1 from J; bases not matched to a gene: 3.

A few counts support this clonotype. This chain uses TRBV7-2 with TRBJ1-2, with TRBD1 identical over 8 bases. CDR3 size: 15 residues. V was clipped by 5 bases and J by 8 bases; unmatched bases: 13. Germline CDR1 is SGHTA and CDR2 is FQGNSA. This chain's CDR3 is CASSPGQGWLEGYTF. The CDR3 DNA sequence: TGTGCCAGCAGCCCCGGACAGGGATGGTTGGAAGGCTACACCTTC.

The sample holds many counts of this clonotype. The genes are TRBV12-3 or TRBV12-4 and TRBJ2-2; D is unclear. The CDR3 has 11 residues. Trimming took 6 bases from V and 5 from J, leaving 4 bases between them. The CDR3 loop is CASSFTGELFF. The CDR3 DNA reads TGTGCCAGCAGCTTTACCGGGGAGCTGTTTTTT.

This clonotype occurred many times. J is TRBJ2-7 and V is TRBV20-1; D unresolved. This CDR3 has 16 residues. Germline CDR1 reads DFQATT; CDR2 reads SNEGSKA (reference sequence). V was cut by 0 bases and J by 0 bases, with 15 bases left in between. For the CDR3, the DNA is TGCAGTGCTAGAGATCATGCTCGCGGCACCTCCTACGAGCAGTACTTC. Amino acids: CSARDHARGTSYEQYF.